This T cell receptor beta chain was identified during a study of control samples from healthy donors and cancer patients (dated by TCRdb to 2018 to 2020). CDR1 and CDR2, looked up from the germline V gene (reference sequence), are SEHNR and FQNEAQ. The CDR3 starts with the cysteine, ends with the phenylalanine, and has 15 residues. Only the CDR3 portion is preserved as DNA: 45 bases, with reading frame beginning at the first base. Germline trimming: 5 bases from V, 6 bases from J; junction bases outside gene matches: 10. To prepare the library, the immunoSEQ multiplex PCR assay was applied. TCRdb retrieved this table from immuneACCESS and kept in-frame rearrangements only. Not all clones are present; in checked studies, unresolved V genes account for under half, and no reason is known for the remainder. Present in this sample are tens of thousands of clones, approximately 80% of which were seen just once. 2.9% of the sample is in the top ten clones.

On this clone itself: The antigen it recognizes is unknown. No much larger clone exists at a distance of one base, and base qualities are not known.

The rearranged chain carries TRBV7-9 and TRBJ2-1; TRBD1 lines up with 7 middle nucleotides. The source material was PBMCs. The sequence was collected from a woman aged 50 to 65 with lung cancer. Here the CDR3 is given as CASSPGPSGGNEQFF. The sequence in DNA is TGTGCCAGCAGCCCGGGACCCTCAGGGGGCAATGAGCAGTTCTTC.